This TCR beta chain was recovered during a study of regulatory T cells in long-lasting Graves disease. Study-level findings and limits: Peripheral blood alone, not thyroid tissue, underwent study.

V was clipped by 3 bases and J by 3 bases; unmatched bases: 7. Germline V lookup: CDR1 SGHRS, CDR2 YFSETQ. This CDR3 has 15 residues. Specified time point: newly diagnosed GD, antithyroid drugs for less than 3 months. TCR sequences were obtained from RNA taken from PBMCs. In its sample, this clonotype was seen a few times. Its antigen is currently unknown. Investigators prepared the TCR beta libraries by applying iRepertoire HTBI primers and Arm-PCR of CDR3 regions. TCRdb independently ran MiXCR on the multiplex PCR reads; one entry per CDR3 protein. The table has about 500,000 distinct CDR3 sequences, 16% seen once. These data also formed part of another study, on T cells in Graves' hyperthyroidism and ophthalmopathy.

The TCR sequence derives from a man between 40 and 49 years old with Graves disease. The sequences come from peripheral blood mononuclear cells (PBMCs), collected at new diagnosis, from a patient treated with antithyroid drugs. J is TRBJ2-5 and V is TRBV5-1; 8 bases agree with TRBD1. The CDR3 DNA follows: TGCGCCAGCAGCTGGTCAGGGGGCGTTGAAGAGACCCAGTACTTC. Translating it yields CASSWSGGVEETQYF.